Reported below is one TCR beta chain. Its antigen remains unknown. The CDR3 spans 14 residues. Between the trimmed V and J ends, which lost 5 bases and 5 bases, there was a span of 10 bases. Unsorted whole blood yielded the blood RNA, and germline DNA was also extracted. Presurgery, 3 to 4 milliliters of peripheral blood were collected. With approximately 500 ng total RNA as template and a constant-region primer, TCR beta cDNA was made. Employing slightly modified ARM-PCR, three nested multiplex PCR rounds were run, and these gave rise to the TCR beta libraries. A C-beta reverse primer was combined with TRBV1-TRBV30 forward primers in the first two PCR rounds, and each round had ten to eleven cycles. One entry per CDR3 protein, called by TCRdb with MiXCR from the multiplex PCR reads. The data hold 300,000 to 350,000 distinct CDR3 sequences, with almost 60% observed a single time. This sample was included in a study of tumor-infiltrating lymphocytes in primary liver carcinoma.

General observations from the study: When set against blood, tumors had a significantly higher top-250-clone fraction (p = 0.039). Lower overlap was observed for tumor-adjacent and tumor-blood pairs relative to tumor region pairs.

Sequencing used peripheral blood. The source is a woman aged 30 to 39 with primary liver carcinoma and hepatitis B virus infection. The rearrangement joins TRBV12-3 or TRBV12-4 to TRBJ1-6; possibly TRBD1 for D (5 bases). The CDR3 DNA reads as TGTGCCAGCAGTCGGAGACAGAATAATTCACCCCTCCACTTT. It encodes CASSRRQNNSPLHF.